These 29 T cell receptor beta chains were sequenced from one sample in a study of T cells in Graves' hyperthyroidism and ophthalmopathy. RNA transcripts were the template for amplifying TCR beta CDR3 regions. RT-PCR in the first round (using the HTBI primer set) targeted the TCR CDR3. MiXCR was run by TCRdb on the multiplex PCR reads, yielding one entry per CDR3 protein. Counted here are about 270,000 distinct CDR3 sequences, about 20% occurring once; the ten biggest clones make up 50% to 75%. Sequenced material: blood. These receptors were obtained from a man aged 25 to 40 with Graves' ophthalmopathy.

J is TRBJ1-2 and V is TRBV7-8; TRBD1 might be the D (6 bases). Trimming removed 1 base at V and 3 bases at J, with 18 bases between. This CDR3 has 17 residues. In germline, CDR1 is SGHVS, CDR2 FQNEAQ. The CDR3: CASSLDGGSLKYYGYTF. The DNA for the CDR3 is TGTGCCAGCAGCTTAGACGGGGGCAGTCTTAAATACTATGGCTACACCTTC.

This clonotype has a count of ten or more. The chain is built from TRBV2 and TRBJ2-1; 10 bases line up with TRBD2. V shed 6 bases and J 7 bases; nucleotides not matched to a gene: 9. This CDR3 is built from 15 residues. From germline, CDR1 is SNHLY and CDR2 FYNNEI. The CDR3 DNA reads TGTGCCAGCAGCGAAAGCGGGAGGGCCGTTAATGAGCAGTTCTTC. It yields the protein CASSESGRAVNEQFF.

The chain is built from TRBV4-1 and TRBJ1-5; 7 positions match TRBD1. The germline V gene has CDR1 MGHRA and CDR2 YSYEKL. V shed 4 bases and J 4 bases; nucleotides not matched to a gene: 7. This CDR3 has 15 residues. The CDR3 here is CASSLQGGWNQPQHF. The DNA for the CDR3 is TGCGCCAGCAGCCTCCAGGGGGGGTGGAATCAGCCCCAGCATTTT.

At least ten counts were recorded for this clonotype. The chain employs TRBV7-3 and TRBJ2-1; D is uncertain. The CDR3 is made up of 16 amino acids. The germline CDR1 and CDR2 sequences are SGHTA and FQGTGA. V dropped 0 bases and J dropped 0 bases, with 9 bases sitting between them. The CDR3 DNA reads as TGTGCCAGCAGCTTAACCCCCAGCAGCTCCTACAATGAGCAGTTCTTC. Translation: CASSLTPSSSYNEQFF.

The CDR3 nucleotides are TGTGCCAGCAGCTTGAAGGATCCCTCTGGAAACACCATATATTTT. It encodes CASSLKDPSGNTIYF. This sequence joins TRBV7-9 and TRBJ1-3; no definite D call. CDR3 length: 15 residues. V lost 3 bases to trimming and J lost 0 bases, with 9 bases between them. The V gene's germline CDR1 is SEHNR and CDR2 FQNEAQ (reference sequence).

The chain carries TRBV9 and TRBJ2-5; 14 bases match TRBD2. The ends lost 2 bases at V and 0 bases at J; junction bases unmatched: 6. The CDR3 has 18 amino acids. Germline loops: CDR1 SGDLS, CDR2 YYNGEE. CDR3 sequence: CASSVGTSGSHHQETQYF. Written as DNA, the CDR3 is TGTGCCAGCAGCGTGGGGACTAGCGGGAGCCACCACCAAGAGACCCAGTACTTC.

The chain has TRBV20-1 and TRBJ2-1; no clear D gene. Trimming removed 8 bases at V and 4 bases at J, with 9 bases between. The CDR3 spans 11 residues. CDR1 is DFQATT, CDR2 SNEGSKA, per germline (reference sequence). CDR3 in amino acids: CSWREYNEQFF. As DNA, the CDR3 is TGCAGTTGGAGAGAGTACAATGAGCAGTTCTTC.

At least ten counts were recorded for this clonotype. This chain links TRBV12-3 or TRBV12-4 with TRBJ1-5, with TRBD1 matching 7 bases. The CDR3 runs to 16 residues. V was pared by 5 bases and J by 2 bases, with 9 bases of the junction left unmatched. CDR3 in amino acids: CASSLLQGGGNQPQHF. In DNA, the CDR3 is TGTGCCAGCAGTCTCCTCCAGGGGGGCGGCAATCAGCCCCAGCATTTT.

This clonotype was seen once. This clone may be a read error of a much larger clone one base away. The rearrangement links TRBV11-2 to TRBJ1-6, with D uncertain. Germline CDR1 and CDR2: SGHAT and FQNNGV. The CDR3 consists of 13 residues. V gave up 5 bases and J gave up 7 bases, with 9 bases separating them. The CDR3: CASSAAGNSPLHF. In DNA, the CDR3 is TGTGCCAGCAGCGCGGCCGGGAATTCACCCCTCCACTTT.

Many counts were recorded for this clonotype. CDR3 sequence reads: CSARDWTSGSYEQYF. The CDR3 DNA is TGCAGTGCTAGAGATTGGACTAGCGGGAGTTACGAGCAGTACTTC. The chain carries TRBV20-1 and TRBJ2-7; 13 nucleotides line up with TRBD2. The junction had 3 bases not matched to a gene; V was cut back by 0 bases and J by 4 bases. Germline CDR1 reads DFQATT; CDR2 reads SNEGSKA (reference sequence). The CDR3 contains 15 residues.

In its sample, this clonotype was seen a few times. V is TRBV11-3 and J is TRBJ2-2; no definite D call. The V gene lost 0 bases and the J gene lost 4 bases, with 6 bases spanning the gap. Per the germline V gene, CDR1 is SGHNT and CDR2 is YENEEA. CDR3 length equals 14 residues. The CDR3 loop reads CASSLDLGTGELFF. As DNA, the CDR3 is TGTGCCAGCAGCTTAGATTTAGGCACCGGGGAGCTGTTTTTT. The full variable domain, completed using reference TRBV11-3 and TRBJ2-2, is EAGVVQSPRYKIIEKKQPVAFWCNPISGHNTLYWYLQNLGQGPELLIRYENEEAVDDSQLPKDRFSAERLKGVDSTLKIQPAELGDSAVYLCASSLDLGTGELFFGEGSRLTVL.

This clonotype was detected only a few times. The chain uses TRBV12-3 or TRBV12-4 and TRBJ2-2; D unresolved. This CDR3 has 14 amino acids. The germline V and J ends were trimmed by 3 bases and 0 bases, with 5 bases remaining between them. In DNA, the CDR3 is TGTGCCAGCAGTTTTGGCGCGAACACCGGGGAGCTGTTTTTT. It encodes CASSFGANTGELFF.

The rearrangement joins TRBV28 to TRBJ2-6, with TRBD1 matching 7 bases. The germline V gene encodes CDR1 MDHEN and CDR2 SYDVKM. Trimming cost V 2 bases and J 2 bases; bases outside gene matches: 9. The CDR3 extends over 18 amino acids. The CDR3 DNA reads as TGTGCCAGCAGTTTAGGTGCACCCAGGGGGACTGGGGCCAACGTCCTGACTTTC. This translates into CASSLGAPRGTGANVLTF.

The J gene is TRBJ2-1, the V gene TRBV7-8; unclear D gene. Trimming removed 5 bases at V and 0 bases at J, with 14 bases between. Germline assignment: CDR1 SGHVS and CDR2 FQNEAQ. The CDR3 length is 16 residues. The CDR3 sequence is CASSHLDTLSYNEQFF. CDR3 DNA: TGTGCCAGCAGCCACCTCGACACCCTCTCCTACAATGAGCAGTTCTTC. The whole variable domain, filled in from reference TRBV7-8 and TRBJ2-1, reads GAGVSQSPRYKVAKRGQDVALRCDPISGHVSLFWYQQALGQGPEFLTYFQNEAQLDKSGLPSDRFFAERPEGSVSTLKIQRTQQEDSAVYLCASSHLDTLSYNEQFFGPGTRLTVL.

There are many counts of this clonotype. The rearrangement uses TRBV7-2 and TRBJ2-5, with 8 bases lining up with TRBD1. Germline lookup yields CDR1 SGHTA and CDR2 FQGNSA. This CDR3 contains 14 residues. Unmatched junction bases numbered 5, after V lost 2 bases and J lost 6 bases. CDR3 in DNA: TGTGCCAGCAGCTTAACCCAGGGGGCGCAGACCCAGTACTTC. This codes for CASSLTQGAQTQYF.

Note on this clonotype: One base away lies a much larger clone, so this may be a sequencing read error. V and J are TRBV11-1 and TRBJ2-7, with 8 positions matching TRBD2. CDR1 is SGHAT, CDR2 FQDESV, per germline (reference sequence). The CDR3 extends over 14 amino acids. Here the CDR3 DNA reads TGCGCCAGCAGCCGCGTAGCGGGAAAGGGCGAGCAGTACTTC. Translation: CASSRVAGKGEQYF.

This clonotype has just a few counts. The chain carries TRBV2 and TRBJ2-3; D ambiguous. CDR3 size: 12 residues. V lost 7 bases and J 6 bases, leaving 11 bases between the germline ends. CDR1 is SNHLY, CDR2 FYNNEI, per germline. CDR3 sequence (DNA): TGTGCCAGCACCGGAGTGGGGGATACGCAGTATTTT. This codes for CASTGVGDTQYF.

The chain links TRBV29-1 to TRBJ2-7; 10 bases are shared with TRBD2. The CDR3 spans 13 residues. With 4 bases clipped from V and 7 bases from J, the junction kept 7 bases outside the gene matches. Germline V gene data show CDR1 as SQVTM and CDR2 as ANQGSEA. The CDR3 here is CSVVLAGGPEQYF. CDR3 coding DNA: TGCAGCGTTGTTTTAGCGGGAGGCCCGGAGCAGTACTTC.

The genes are TRBV15 and TRBJ1-4, with no clear D. Trimming shortened V by 1 base and J by 4 bases, and 13 bases separated the two germline ends. Germline assignment: CDR1 LNHNV and CDR2 YYDKDF (reference sequence). This CDR3 region has 16 residues. CDR3 coding DNA: TGTGCCACCAGCAGAGGGTCCCACCAGATTAATGAAAAACTGTTTTTT. Residues: CATSRGSHQINEKLFF.

There are many counts of this clonotype. The chain recombines TRBV20-1 with TRBJ2-7, with 13 bases lining up with TRBD2. CDR1 is DFQATT, CDR2 SNEGSKA, per germline (reference sequence). Losses at the gene ends were 1 base for V and 3 bases for J; bases not matched to a gene: 0. CDR3 size: 14 residues. The CDR3 DNA is TGCAGTGCTAGAGGGACTAGCGGGAGCTACGAGCAGTACTTC. Protein: CSARGTSGSYEQYF.

The chain links TRBV19 to TRBJ1-2; a possible D gene is TRBD1 (5 bases). V shed 2 bases and J shed 5 bases, with 9 bases lying between them. The CDR3 runs 13 residues. CDR1 LNHDA and CDR2 SQIVND come from the germline V gene (reference sequence). The CDR3 DNA reads TGTGCCAGTAGTATACAGGGAGTATATGGCTACACCTTC. Amino acid sequence: CASSIQGVYGYTF. Looking up the rest from reference TRBV19 and TRBJ1-2 gives the full variable domain: DGGITQSPKYLFRKEGQNVTLSCEQNLNHDAMYWYRQDPGQGLRLIYYSQIVNDFQKGDIAEGYSVSREKKESFPLTVTSAQKNPTAFYLCASSIQGVYGYTFGSGTRLTVV.

This chain links TRBV7-3 with TRBJ2-1; 8 positions agree with TRBD2. The length of the CDR3 is 13 residues. The germline V gene encodes CDR1 SGHTA and CDR2 FQGTGA. J gave up 13 bases and V 4 bases, and 9 bases lay outside the gene matches. CDR3 DNA sequence: TGTGCCAGCAGCTCGGGACTAGGCGTGGGTCAGTTCTTC. Translating gives CASSSGLGVGQFF.

A remark on this clonotype: Given a much more abundant clone one base away, this may be a read error. The rearrangement uses TRBV12-3 or TRBV12-4 and TRBJ2-1; 7 bases line up with TRBD2. This CDR3 comprises 15 residues. CDR3 sequence reads: CASSFNGGDYNERFF. For the CDR3, the DNA is TGTGCCAGCAGTTTTAACGGTGGGGACTACAATGAGCGGTTCTTC.

The V gene is TRBV12-3 or TRBV12-4, the J gene TRBJ1-1; D is possibly TRBD1 (5 bases). The V end was cut by 5 bases, the J end by 3 bases, with 13 bases between. CDR3 length equals 14 residues. The CDR3 sequence: CASSGGRTDTEAFF. In DNA, the CDR3 is TGTGCCAGCAGTGGGGGACGGACGGACACTGAAGCTTTCTTT.

This clonotype was recorded at least ten times. This rearrangement joins TRBV12-3 or TRBV12-4 to TRBJ1-1; D unresolved. The CDR3 totals 11 residues. With 7 bases removed from V and 1 base from J, the gap between germline ends came to 4 bases. CDR3 sequence reads: CASNKNTEAFF. The DNA for the CDR3 is TGTGCCAGCAACAAGAACACTGAAGCTTTCTTT.

The chain couples TRBV30 to TRBJ2-7; TRBD1 or TRBD2 may be the D gene (5 bases each). The V gene lost 0 bases and the J gene lost 0 bases, with 9 bases spanning the gap. Germline V lookup: CDR1 GTSNPN, CDR2 SVGIG (reference sequence). This CDR3 region has 14 residues. The CDR3 DNA reads TGTGCCTGGAGTGTTGGGGACCACTCCTACGAGCAGTACTTC. This codes for CAWSVGDHSYEQYF.

This clonotype was counted at least ten times. The chain uses TRBV28 and TRBJ1-1, with D perhaps matching TRBD1 (6 bases). From germline, CDR1 is MDHEN and CDR2 SYDVKM. The V end was cut by 8 bases, the J end by 1 base, with 14 bases between. This CDR3 has 14 residues. DNA of the CDR3: TGTGCCAGCGGGCTCACACAGGGGAACACTGAAGCTTTCTTT. This gives the protein CASGLTQGNTEAFF.

Of note for this clonotype: A much larger clone differs from this one at a single base, so this may be a read error. The chain carries TRBV30 and TRBJ2-1; a weak D match, TRBD2 (5 bases). The germline gives CDR1 GTSNPN, CDR2 SVGIG (reference sequence). There are 15 residues in the CDR3. The CDR3 DNA is TGTGCCTGGAGCGGAGAGGGTGGTAGATACAATGGGCAGTTCTTC. Residues: CAWSGEGGRYNGQFF.

This chain connects TRBV25-1 to TRBJ2-5; TRBD2 aligns across 10 bases. The germline CDR1 and CDR2 sequences are MGHDK and SYGVNS. The V gene end was trimmed by 5 bases and the J gene end by 5 bases; junction bases not matched to a gene: 5. The CDR3 runs 14 residues. The CDR3 coding sequence is TGTGCCAGCAGTAATCTAGCGGGAGCGGAGACCCAGTACTTC. It encodes CASSNLAGAETQYF.